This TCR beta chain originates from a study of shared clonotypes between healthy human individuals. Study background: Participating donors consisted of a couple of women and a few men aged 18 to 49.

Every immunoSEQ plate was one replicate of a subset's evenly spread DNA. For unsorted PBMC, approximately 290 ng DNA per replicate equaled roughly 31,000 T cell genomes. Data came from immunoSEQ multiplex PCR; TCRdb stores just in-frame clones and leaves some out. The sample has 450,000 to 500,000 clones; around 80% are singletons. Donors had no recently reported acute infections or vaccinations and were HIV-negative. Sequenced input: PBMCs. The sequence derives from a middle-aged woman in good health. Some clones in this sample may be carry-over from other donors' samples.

The chain's CDR3 is CSVEGVGYSYEQYF. CDR3 in DNA: TGCAGCGTTGAGGGCGTCGGCTACTCCTACGAGCAGTACTTC. The rearrangement links TRBV29-1 to TRBJ2-7; D unresolved. The V and J ends lost 3 bases and 0 bases respectively, with 12 bases between them. The V gene's germline CDR1 is SQVTM and CDR2 ANQGSEA. The CDR3 consists of 14 residues.